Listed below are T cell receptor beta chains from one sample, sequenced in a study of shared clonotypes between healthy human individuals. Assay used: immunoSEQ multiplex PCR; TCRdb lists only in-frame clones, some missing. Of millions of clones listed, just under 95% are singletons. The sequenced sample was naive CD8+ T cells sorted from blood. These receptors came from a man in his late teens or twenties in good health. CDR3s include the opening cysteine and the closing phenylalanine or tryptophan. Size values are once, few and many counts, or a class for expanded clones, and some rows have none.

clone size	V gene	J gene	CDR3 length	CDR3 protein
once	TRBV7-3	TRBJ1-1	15	CASSLDLGIRTEAFF
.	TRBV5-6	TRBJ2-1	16	CASSLGTGGAYNEQFF
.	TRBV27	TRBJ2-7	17	CASSLFGQATSSYEQYF
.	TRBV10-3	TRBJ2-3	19	CAISGLSSGGARVTDTQYF
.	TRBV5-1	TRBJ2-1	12	CASNGLYNEQFF
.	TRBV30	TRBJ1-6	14	CAWSSGQGNSPLHF
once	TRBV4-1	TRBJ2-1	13	CASSPPGANEQFF
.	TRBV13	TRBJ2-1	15	CASSLAGVTYNEQFF
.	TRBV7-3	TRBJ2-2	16	CASSSRTGEGTGELFF
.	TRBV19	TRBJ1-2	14	CASSIDLETYGYTF
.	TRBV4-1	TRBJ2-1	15	CASSPGRGEYNEQFF
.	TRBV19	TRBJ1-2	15	CASSDTGGGVYGYTF
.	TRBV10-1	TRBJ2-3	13	CASSTGIADTQYF
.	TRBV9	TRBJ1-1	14	CASSETDLNTEAFF
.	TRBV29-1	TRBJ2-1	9	CSAGHEQFF
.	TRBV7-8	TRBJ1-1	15	CASSFSTEGYTEAFF
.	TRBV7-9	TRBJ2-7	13	CASSHRDSYEQYF
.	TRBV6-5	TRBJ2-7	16	CASSYSIGEASYEQYF
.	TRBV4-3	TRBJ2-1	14	CASSHQEGGGEQFF
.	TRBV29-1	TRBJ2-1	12	CSARGQGSEQFF
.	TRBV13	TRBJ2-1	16	CASSTRGQVTPNEQFF
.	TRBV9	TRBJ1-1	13	CASSPGTDTEAFF
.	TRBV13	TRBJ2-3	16	CASSLGGLSSTDTQYF
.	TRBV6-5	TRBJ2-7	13	CASSTTGFYEQYF